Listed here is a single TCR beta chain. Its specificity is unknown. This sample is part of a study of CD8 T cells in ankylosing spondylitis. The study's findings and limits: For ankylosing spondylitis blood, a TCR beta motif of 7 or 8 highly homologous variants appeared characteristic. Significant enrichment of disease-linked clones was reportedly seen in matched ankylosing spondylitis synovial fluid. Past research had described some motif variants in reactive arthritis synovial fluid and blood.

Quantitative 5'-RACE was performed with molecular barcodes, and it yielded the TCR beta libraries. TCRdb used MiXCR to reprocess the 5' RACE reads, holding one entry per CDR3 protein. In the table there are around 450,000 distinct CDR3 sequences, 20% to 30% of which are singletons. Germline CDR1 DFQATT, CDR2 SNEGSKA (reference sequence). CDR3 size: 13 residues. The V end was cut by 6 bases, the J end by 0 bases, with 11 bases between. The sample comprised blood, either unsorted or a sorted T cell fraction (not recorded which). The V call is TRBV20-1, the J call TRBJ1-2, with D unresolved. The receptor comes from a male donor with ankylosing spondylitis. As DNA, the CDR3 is TGCAGTGCCCGGGCCTCCCCTAACTATGGCTACACCTTC. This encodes CSARASPNYGYTF.